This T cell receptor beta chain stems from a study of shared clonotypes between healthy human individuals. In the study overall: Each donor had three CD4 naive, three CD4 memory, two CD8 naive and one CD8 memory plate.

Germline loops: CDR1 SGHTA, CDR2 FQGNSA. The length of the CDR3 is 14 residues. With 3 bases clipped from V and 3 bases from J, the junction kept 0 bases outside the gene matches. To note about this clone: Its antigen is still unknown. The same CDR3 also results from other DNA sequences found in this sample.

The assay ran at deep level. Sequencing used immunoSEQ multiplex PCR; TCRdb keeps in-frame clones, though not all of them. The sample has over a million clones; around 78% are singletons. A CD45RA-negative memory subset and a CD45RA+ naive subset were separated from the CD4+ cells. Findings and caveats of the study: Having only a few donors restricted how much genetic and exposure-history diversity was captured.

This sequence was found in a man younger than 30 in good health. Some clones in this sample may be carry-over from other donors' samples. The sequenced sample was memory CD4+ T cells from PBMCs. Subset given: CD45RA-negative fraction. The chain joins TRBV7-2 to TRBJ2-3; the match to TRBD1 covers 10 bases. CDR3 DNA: TGTGCCAGCAGCTTGGACAGGGGGACAGATACGCAGTATTTT. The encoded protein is CASSLDRGTDTQYF.